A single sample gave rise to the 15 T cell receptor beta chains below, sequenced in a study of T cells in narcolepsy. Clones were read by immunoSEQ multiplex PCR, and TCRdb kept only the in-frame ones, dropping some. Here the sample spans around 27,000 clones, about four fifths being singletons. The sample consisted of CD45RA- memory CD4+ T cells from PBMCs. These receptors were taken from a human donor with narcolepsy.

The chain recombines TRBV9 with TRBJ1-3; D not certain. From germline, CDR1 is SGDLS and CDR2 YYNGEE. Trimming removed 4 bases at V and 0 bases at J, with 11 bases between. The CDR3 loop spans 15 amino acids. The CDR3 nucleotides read TGTGCCAGCAGCCCCGGCCGTGGCTCTGGAAACACCATATATTTT. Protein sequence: CASSPGRGSGNTIYF.

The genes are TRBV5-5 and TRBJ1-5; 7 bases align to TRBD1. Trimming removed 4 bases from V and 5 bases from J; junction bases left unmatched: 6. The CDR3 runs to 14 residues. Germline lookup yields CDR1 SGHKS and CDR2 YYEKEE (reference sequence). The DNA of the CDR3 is TGTGCCAGCAGCCAGGGACAGTCTTATCAGCCCCAGCATTTT. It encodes CASSQGQSYQPQHF.

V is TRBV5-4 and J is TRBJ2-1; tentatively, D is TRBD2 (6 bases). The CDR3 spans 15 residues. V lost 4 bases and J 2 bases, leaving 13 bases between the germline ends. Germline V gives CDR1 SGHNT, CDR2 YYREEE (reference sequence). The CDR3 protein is CASSPTGGTYNEQFF. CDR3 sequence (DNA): TGTGCCAGCAGCCCGACCGGGGGAACCTACAATGAGCAGTTCTTC.

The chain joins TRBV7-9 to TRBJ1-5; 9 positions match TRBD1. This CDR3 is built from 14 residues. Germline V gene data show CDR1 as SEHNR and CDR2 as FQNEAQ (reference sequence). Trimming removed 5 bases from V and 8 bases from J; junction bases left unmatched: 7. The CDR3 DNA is TGTGCCAGCAGCCCCGACAGGGGGGGAGAGCCCCAGCATTTT. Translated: CASSPDRGGEPQHF.

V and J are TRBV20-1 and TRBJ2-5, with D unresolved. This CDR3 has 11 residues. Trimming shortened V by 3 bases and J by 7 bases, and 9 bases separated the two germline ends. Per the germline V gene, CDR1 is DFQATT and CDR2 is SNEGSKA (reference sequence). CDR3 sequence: CSASLIGTQYF. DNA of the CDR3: TGCAGTGCTAGTCTGATCGGGACCCAGTACTTC.

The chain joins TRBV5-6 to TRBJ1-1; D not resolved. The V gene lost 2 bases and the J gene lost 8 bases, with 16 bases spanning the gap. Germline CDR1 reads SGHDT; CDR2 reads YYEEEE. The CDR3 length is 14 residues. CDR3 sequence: CASSFKGGLGEAFF. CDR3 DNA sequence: TGTGCCAGCAGCTTTAAGGGAGGGCTGGGGGAAGCTTTCTTT.

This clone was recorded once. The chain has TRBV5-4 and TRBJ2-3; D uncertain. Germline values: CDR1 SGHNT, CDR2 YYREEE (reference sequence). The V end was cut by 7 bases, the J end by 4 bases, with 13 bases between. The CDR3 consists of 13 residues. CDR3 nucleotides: TGTGCCAGCTCCCCGCCCCCCCCAGATACGCAGTATTTT. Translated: CASSPPPPDTQYF.

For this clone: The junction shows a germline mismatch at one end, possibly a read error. The CDR3 here is CATQDLNAEAFF. In nucleotides, the CDR3 is TGTGCCACCCAAGACCTGAACGCTGAAGCTTTCTTT. The chain links TRBV10-3 to TRBJ1-1; D gene uncertain. Germline assignment: CDR1 ENHRY and CDR2 SYGVKD. The CDR3 extends over 12 amino acids.

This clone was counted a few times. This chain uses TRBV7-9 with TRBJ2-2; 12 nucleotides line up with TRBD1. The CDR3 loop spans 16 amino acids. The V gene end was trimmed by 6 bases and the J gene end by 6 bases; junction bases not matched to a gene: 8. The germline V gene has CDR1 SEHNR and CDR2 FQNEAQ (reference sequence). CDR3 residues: CASRLGQGASSGELFF. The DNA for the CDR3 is TGTGCCAGCAGATTGGGACAGGGGGCGTCATCCGGGGAGCTGTTTTTT.

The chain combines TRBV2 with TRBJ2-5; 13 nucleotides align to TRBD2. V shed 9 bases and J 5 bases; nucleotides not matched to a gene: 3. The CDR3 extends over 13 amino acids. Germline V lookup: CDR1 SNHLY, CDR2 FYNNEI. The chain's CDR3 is CASGTSGTETQYF. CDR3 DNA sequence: TGTGCCAGTGGGACTAGCGGGACGGAGACCCAGTACTTC.

In DNA, the CDR3 is TGTGCCAGCAGCCTGCAGGGAGAGAGGAATCAGCCCCAGCATTTT. This codes for CASSLQGERNQPQHF. The chain joins TRBV5-8 to TRBJ1-5, with a tentative D call TRBD1 (5 bases). Germline V CDR1 and CDR2: SGHTS, YDEGEE. V shed 4 bases and J shed 4 bases, with 15 bases lying between them. The CDR3 consists of 15 residues.

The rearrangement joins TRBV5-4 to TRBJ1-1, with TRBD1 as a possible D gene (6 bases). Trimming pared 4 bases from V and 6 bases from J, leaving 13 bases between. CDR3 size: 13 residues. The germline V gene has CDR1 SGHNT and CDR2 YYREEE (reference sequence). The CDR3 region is CASSRKGVPEAFF. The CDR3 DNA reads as TGTGCCAGCAGCCGAAAGGGGGTACCTGAAGCTTTCTTT.

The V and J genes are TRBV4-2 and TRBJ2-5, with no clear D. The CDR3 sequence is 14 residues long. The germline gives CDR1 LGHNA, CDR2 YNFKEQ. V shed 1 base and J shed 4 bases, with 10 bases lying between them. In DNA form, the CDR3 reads TGTGCCAGCAGCCAAGGTAGTTGGTCAGAGACCCAGTACTTC. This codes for CASSQGSWSETQYF.

The chain's CDR3 is CASSFTGSGNTIYF. The CDR3 bases are TGTGCCAGCAGCTTTACAGGGTCTGGAAACACCATATATTTT. This chain connects TRBV5-6 to TRBJ1-3, with D possibly being TRBD1 (6 bases). The CDR3 covers 14 residues. Between the trimmed V and J ends, which lost 2 bases and 1 base, there was a span of 7 bases. Germline loops: CDR1 SGHDT, CDR2 YYEEEE. The full variable domain, with the rest looked up from reference TRBV5-6 and TRBJ1-3, is DAGVTQSPTHLIKTRGQQVTLRCSPKSGHDTVSWYQQALGQGPQFIFQYYEEEERQRGNFPDRFSGHQFPNYSSELNVNALLLGDSALYLCASSFTGSGNTIYFGEGSWLTVV.

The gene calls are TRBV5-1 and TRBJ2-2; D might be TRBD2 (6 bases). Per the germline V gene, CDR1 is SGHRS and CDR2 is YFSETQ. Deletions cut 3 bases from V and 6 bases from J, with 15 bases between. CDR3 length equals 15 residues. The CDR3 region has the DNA TGCGCCAGCAGCTCCGCGACGGGGAGGCCCGGGGAGCTGTTTTTT. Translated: CASSSATGRPGELFF.